Shown below are 13 T cell receptor beta chains from a single sample sequenced in a study of OX40 agonist ivuxolimab in advanced cancers. Repertoires were generated with immunoSEQ multiplex PCR, while TCRdb's copy carries only in-frame clones and drops some. The sample gives roughly 21,000 clones, 88% of which show up once; approximately 11% is in the top ten. The input for sequencing was CD4+ or CD8+ T cells sorted from blood, taken in a trial of the OX40 agonist ivuxolimab. Receptors originate from an adult with an advanced solid tumor such as melanoma, head and neck, liver or kidney cancer.

The chain couples TRBV2 to TRBJ2-1; possible D gene TRBD1, 6 bases. Germline V gives CDR1 SNHLY, CDR2 FYNNEI. V was cut by 9 bases and J by 7 bases, with 19 bases left in between. CDR3 length equals 14 residues. CDR3 nucleotides: TGTGCCAGAGGGGGAAACGAGGGAAGGAATGAGCAGTTCTTC. Its protein is CARGGNEGRNEQFF.

V usage is TRBV2 and J usage is TRBJ2-7; 7 bases fit TRBD1. This CDR3 comprises 13 residues. Losses at the gene ends were 6 bases for V and 4 bases for J; bases not matched to a gene: 6. Germline CDR1 SNHLY, CDR2 FYNNEI. CDR3 region: CASRPGTAYEQYF. The CDR3 DNA is TGTGCCAGCAGACCCGGGACAGCTTACGAGCAGTACTTC.

This clone showed up just once. The chain uses TRBV7-9 and TRBJ2-7; maybe TRBD2 (5 bases). Per germline, CDR1 SEHNR and CDR2 FQNEAQ (reference sequence). The CDR3 covers 14 residues. Trimming took 1 base from V and 6 from J, leaving 13 bases between them. CDR3 loop: CASSLDFVRAEQYF. In DNA, the CDR3 is TGTGCCAGCAGCTTAGATTTCGTGAGGGCCGAGCAGTACTTC.

The rearrangement joins TRBV4-2 to TRBJ1-1, with D tentatively TRBD1 (6 bases). This CDR3 has 14 amino acids. V was cut by 0 bases and J by 8 bases, with 13 bases left in between. The germline CDR1 and CDR2 sequences are LGHNA and YNFKEQ. Here the CDR3 reads CASSQEVFQGEAFF. CDR3 DNA: TGTGCCAGCAGCCAAGAGGTCTTCCAGGGGGAAGCTTTCTTT.

This clone was found once. This chain connects TRBV6-1 to TRBJ2-5; 10 positions agree with TRBD2. The assigned J gene may be wrong: the sequence end matches TRBJ2-7 better. Germline loops: CDR1 MNHNS, CDR2 SASEGT. The CDR3 covers 15 residues. DNA of the CDR3: TGTGCCAGCAAAAAGGCTAGCGGGGGAGGCTACGAGCAGTACTTC. It is translated as CASKKASGGGYEQYF.

The rearrangement uses TRBV19 and TRBJ2-1; D possibly corresponds to TRBD1 (6 bases). CDR1 LNHDA and CDR2 SQIVND come from the germline V gene (reference sequence). This CDR3 is 15 amino acids long. The V gene lost 6 bases and the J gene lost 8 bases, with 20 bases spanning the gap. CDR3 amino acids: CASREAWGTKDEQFF. CDR3 sequence (DNA): TGTGCCAGTAGGGAGGCCTGGGGGACAAAGGATGAGCAGTTCTTC.

The CDR3, as DNA: TGCGCCAGCAGCCAAGGGCTAGCGGGTAACAATGAGCAGTTCTTC. Translated: CASSQGLAGNNEQFF. V usage is TRBV4-1 and J usage is TRBJ2-1; 8 bases are a match to TRBD2. With V trimmed by 1 base and J by 5 bases, 4 bases remained unmatched. The V gene's germline CDR1 is MGHRA and CDR2 YSYEKL. The CDR3 is 15 residues long.

The V call is TRBV11-2, the J call TRBJ2-3; D possibly corresponds to TRBD2 (5 bases). The V end lost 2 bases, the J end lost 2 bases, and 20 bases lay between the germline ends. CDR1 is SGHAT and CDR2 is FQNNGV in the germline V gene. CDR3 length equals 18 residues. The CDR3 DNA reads TGTGCCAGCAGCTTAAAGGGAGAAGGCGAAGGTGACACAGATACGCAGTATTTT. Amino acids: CASSLKGEGEGDTDTQYF.

The rearrangement joins TRBV13 to TRBJ2-4; D may be TRBD1 (6 bases). Trimming removed 3 bases from V and 4 bases from J, with 10 bases in between. CDR1 PRHDT and CDR2 FYEKMQ come from the germline V gene (reference sequence). The CDR3 runs 14 residues. CDR3 coding DNA: TGTGCCAGCAGCTTGCCAGGACAGAAAAACATTCAGTACTTC. Protein sequence: CASSLPGQKNIQYF. The entire variable domain, with the rest obtained from reference TRBV13 and TRBJ2-4, is as follows: AAGVIQSPRHLIKEKRETATLKCYPIPRHDTVYWYQQGPGQDPQFLISFYEKMQSDKGSIPDRFSAQQFSDYHSELNMSSLELGDSALYFCASSLPGQKNIQYFGAGTRLSVL.

The chain joins TRBV7-9 to TRBJ2-7, with D perhaps given as TRBD1 or TRBD2 (5 bases each). This CDR3 spans 13 amino acids. V was cut by 8 bases and J by 4 bases, with 15 bases left in between. The germline V gene has CDR1 SEHNR and CDR2 FQNEAQ (reference sequence). The CDR3 nucleotides are TGTGCCAGCGGCCCGGGACCCCATTACGAGCAGTACTTC. It yields the protein CASGPGPHYEQYF.

For the CDR3, the DNA is TGCGCCAGCAGCCCGGACAGGGCAGTGTCCTACGAGCAGTACTTC. Amino acid sequence: CASSPDRAVSYEQYF. The chain is built from TRBV5-1 and TRBJ2-7, with 8 bases matching TRBD1. The germline V gene encodes CDR1 SGHRS and CDR2 YFSETQ. The CDR3 is 15 amino acids. J was trimmed by 1 base and V by 4 bases; bases with no gene match: 7. The complete variable domain, with remaining parts taken from reference TRBV5-1 and TRBJ2-7, reads KAGVTQTPRYLIKTRGQQVTLSCSPISGHRSVSWYQQTPGQGLQFLFEYFSETQRNKGNFPGRFSGRQFSNSRSEMNVSTLELGDSALYLCASSPDRAVSYEQYFGPGTRLTVT.

There are a few counts of this clone. The genes are TRBV29-1 and TRBJ1-1, with no clear D. V lost 4 bases, J lost 4 bases, and 4 bases lay in between. The length of the CDR3 is 10 residues. Germline CDR1 reads SQVTM; CDR2 reads ANQGSEA. CDR3: CSVVPTEAFF. The CDR3 DNA is TGCAGCGTTGTCCCCACTGAAGCTTTCTTT.

This clone was observed once. The rearrangement joins TRBV12-5 to TRBJ1-3; TRBD1 is a possible D gene (5 bases). Trimming pared 3 bases from V and 3 bases from J, leaving 9 bases between. This CDR3 region has 14 residues. Germline V lookup: CDR1 LGHNT, CDR2 FRNRAP. The CDR3 sequence is CASGLGRVGNTIYF. The CDR3 DNA reads as TGTGCTAGTGGTTTAGGCAGGGTTGGAAACACCATATATTTT.